The 21 T cell receptor beta chains reported below all come from one sample, sequenced in a study of T cells in severe cutaneous drug reactions. The donors had carbamazepine-induced Stevens-Johnson syndrome or toxic epidermal necrolysis. Libraries were made by iRepertoire multiplex PCR with TCR subtype-specific primers for bulk and single-cell sequencing. From the multiplex PCR reads, TCRdb lists one entry per CDR3 protein and no DNA. Found here are 2,000 or so distinct CDR3 sequences; the top ten clones hold approximately 31%. Sequenced input: PBMCs. These receptors all come from a human donor with Stevens-Johnson syndrome, a severe cutaneous drug reaction.

This clonotype is called medium-sized (0.01 to 0.1%) based on its frequency. This rearrangement joins TRBV28 to TRBJ2-5; TCRdb's D call, TRBD2, is unchecked because there is no DNA. This CDR3 is 15 amino acids long. Germline values: CDR1 MDHEN, CDR2 SYDVKM. This CDR3 is CASRPTSPGQETQYF.

This clonotype is labeled medium-sized based on frequency. V and J are TRBV28 and TRBJ1-1; there is no DNA to check the TCRdb D call of TRBD1. The CDR3 loop spans 13 amino acids. The germline V gene encodes CDR1 MDHEN and CDR2 SYDVKM. The CDR3 protein is CASSPRGRTEAFF.

The J gene is TRBJ2-1, the V gene TRBV29-1; TCRdb designates TRBD2, a call that cannot be tested without DNA. Looked up from germline, CDR1 is SQVTM and CDR2 is ANQGSEA. The CDR3 has 19 amino acids. CDR3: CSVETQRARPGDYYNEQFF.

This clonotype is medium-sized by frequency. This chain links TRBV3-1 with TRBJ1-1. The germline gives CDR1 LGHDT, CDR2 YNNKEL (reference sequence). The CDR3 has 13 residues. The CDR3 is CASSQGFKSEAFF.

This clonotype shows up as medium-sized (0.01 to 0.1%) by frequency. The chain couples TRBV4-1 to TRBJ2-3. The CDR3 is 15 amino acids. Germline CDR1 is MGHRA and CDR2 is YSYEKL. The CDR3 loop is CASSQDLGVTDTQYF.

In terms of frequency, this clonotype is medium-sized. V gene TRBV7-6 combines with J gene TRBJ1-1; TCRdb's D gene call, TRBD1, goes unchecked for lack of DNA. CDR3 length equals 15 residues. Germline CDR1 reads SGHVS; CDR2 reads FNYEAQ. The CDR3 sequence: CASSSKLPGNTEAFF.

CDR3: CASSLLGEAFF. The J gene is TRBJ1-1, the V gene TRBV18. There are 11 residues in the CDR3. CDR1 and CDR2 from the germline V gene are KGHSH and LQKENI.

This clonotype is classed as large by frequency. The chain links TRBV15 to TRBJ2-1; TCRdb reports TRBD1, a call that lacks DNA to check it against. CDR1 is LNHNV and CDR2 is YYDKDF in the germline V gene (reference sequence). The CDR3 has 11 amino acids. This chain's CDR3 is CATSSLGVQFF.

This clonotype is deemed large (0.1 to 1%) by its frequency. V gene TRBV28 combines with J gene TRBJ1-5. Germline-derived CDR1 and CDR2 are MDHEN and SYDVKM. The CDR3 is 14 amino acids. The CDR3 spells CASSLLGGNQPQHF.

In terms of frequency, this clonotype is medium-sized. The V call is TRBV2, the J call TRBJ1-3. The length of the CDR3 is 13 residues. Germline-derived CDR1 and CDR2 are SNHLY and FYNNEI. Here the CDR3 reads CASRDGSGNTIYF.

According to its frequency, this clonotype is medium-sized. This sequence joins TRBV2 and TRBJ2-1; TCRdb picks TRBD2, but there is no DNA to check that call. Germline-derived CDR1 and CDR2 are SNHLY and FYNNEI. This CDR3 is built from 11 residues. The CDR3 is CASTSDNEQFF.

This clonotype shows up as large (0.1 to 1%) by frequency. This chain connects TRBV2 to TRBJ2-2. CDR3 size: 14 residues. Germline lookup yields CDR1 SNHLY and CDR2 FYNNEI. The CDR3 spells CASTTAKNTGELFF.

This clonotype is classed as medium-sized by frequency. This chain uses TRBV7-9 with TRBJ2-3. The germline V gene encodes CDR1 SEHNR and CDR2 FQNEAQ (reference sequence). The CDR3 has 14 residues. The CDR3 loop reads CASSPTEGTDTQYF.

By frequency, this clonotype is medium-sized. The chain is built from TRBV12-3 or TRBV12-4 and TRBJ2-1; TCRdb's D call of TRBD1 is untestable without DNA. The CDR3 totals 13 residues. CDR3 in amino acids: CASSHGTHNEQFF.

Measured by frequency, this clonotype is medium-sized. The CDR3 loop reads CASSPAVNTEAFF. The genes are TRBV4-1 and TRBJ1-1. The V gene's germline CDR1 is MGHRA and CDR2 YSYEKL. The CDR3 covers 13 residues.

This sequence joins TRBV6-5 and TRBJ2-1. This CDR3 spans 15 amino acids. CDR1 is MNHEY, CDR2 SVGAGI, per germline. This CDR3 is CASSYSTNILDEQFF.

This clonotype is identified as medium-sized from frequency. CDR3 loop: CASSIKEGSYNEQFF. This chain uses TRBV19 with TRBJ2-1; as DNA is missing, the TRBD1 call by TCRdb cannot be tested. The CDR3 contains 15 residues. The germline gives CDR1 LNHDA, CDR2 SQIVND (reference sequence).

By frequency, this clonotype is medium-sized. J is TRBJ1-1 and V is TRBV28; the TCRdb call, TRBD1, lacks DNA for checking. CDR3 length equals 16 residues. CDR1 and CDR2 from the germline V gene are MDHEN and SYDVKM. The CDR3 reads CASTSGGGPSPAEAFF.

This clonotype is medium-sized by frequency. The gene calls are TRBV7-2 and TRBJ2-5. Germline CDR1 and CDR2: SGHTA and FQGNSA. The CDR3 spans 17 residues. This CDR3 is CASSLDSYQSLQETQYF.

Frequency places this clonotype as medium-sized. V usage is TRBV24-1 and J usage is TRBJ1-1. Germline V gene data show CDR1 as KGHDR and CDR2 as SFDVKD. The CDR3 spans 13 residues. This CDR3 is CATSETANTEAFF.

According to its frequency, this clonotype is medium-sized. The genes are TRBV25-1 and TRBJ2-1; TCRdb proposes TRBD2, but this gene call is untestable without DNA. The CDR3 runs to 19 residues. The germline gives CDR1 MGHDK, CDR2 SYGVNS. This chain's CDR3 is CASSEYQASGGAFYNEQFF.